A selection of T cell receptor beta chains follows, all from one sample in a study of blood T cell repertoires in COVID-19. The data were produced by immunoSEQ multiplex PCR, yet TCRdb's version contains in-frame clones alone and is incomplete. The sample contains about 230,000 clones, 75% to 90% of which appear only once. The sample consisted of peripheral blood. The receptors originated from a woman between 65 and 79 years old with active or convalescent COVID-19. The CDR3 runs from the conserved cysteine through the conserved F or W. The D gene is left open where the match is weak. Size is omitted from some rows. Given values are once, few, many or a class for expanded clones.

few,TRBJ2-1,TRBV7-8,TRBD1,TGTGCCAGCAGGCGGGACAGGGGGTGGTACAATGAGCAGTTCTTC,CASRRDRGWYNEQFF
-,TRBJ2-1,TRBV5-1,-,TGCGCCAGCAGCCCTTTAGGGGATTGGCATGAGCAGTTCTTC,CASSPLGDWHEQFF
few,TRBJ1-2,TRBV28,-,TGTGCCAGCAGGTCCCGGGACACCCTGGGAGGCTACACCTTC,CASRSRDTLGGYTF
-,TRBJ2-5,TRBV29-1,-,TGCAGCGTTGCTCGGGGGGCCTCGGGAGAGACCCAGTACTTC,CSVARGASGETQYF
-,TRBJ1-4,TRBV12-5,TRBD1,TGTGCTAGTGCCCCTCCGACAGGGGGCCCCAATGAAAAACTGTTTTTT,CASAPPTGGPNEKLFF
-,TRBJ2-7,TRBV3-1/TRBV3-2,TRBD2,TGTGCCAGCAGCTTATTACTAGCGGGGGGTAGTTACGAGCAGTACTTC,CASSLLLAGGSYEQYF
-,TRBJ1-1,TRBV12-5,-,TGTGCTAGTGGCCCCTTTAGGGGCAGTGACCTGAACACTGAAGCTTTCTTT,CASGPFRGSDLNTEAFF
-,TRBJ2-2,TRBV6-5,-,TGTGCCAGCAGTTACCCGGGCACCGGGGAGCTGTTTTTT,CASSYPGTGELFF
-,TRBJ2-3,TRBV6-5,TRBD1,TGTGCCAGCAGCGGACAGGTCAGCGATACGCAGTATTTT,CASSGQVSDTQYF
once,TRBJ2-1,TRBV20-1,TRBD2,TGCAGTGCTAGTCGATCGCAGGGTCTCCCGGGAGGCCCCTACAATGAGCAGTTCTTC,CSASRSQGLPGGPYNEQFF
-,TRBJ1-2,TRBV5-4,-,TGTGCCAGCAGCTTGTCAGGGATTCATGGCTACACCTTC,CASSLSGIHGYTF
-,TRBJ2-1,TRBV7-6,-,TGTGCCAGCAGCCCCTTTTCGGGTTCCTACAATGAGCAGTTCTTC,CASSPFSGSYNEQFF
-,TRBJ2-2,TRBV5-3,TRBD1,TGTGCCAGAAGCCGGACAGGGTCACTAGTGCGCGCCACCGGGGAGCTGTTTTTT,CARSRTGSLVRATGELFF
-,TRBJ1-1,TRBV28,TRBD1,TGTGCCAGCAGTTTACCCGACAGGGGACAAGCTTTCTTT,CASSLPDRGQAFF